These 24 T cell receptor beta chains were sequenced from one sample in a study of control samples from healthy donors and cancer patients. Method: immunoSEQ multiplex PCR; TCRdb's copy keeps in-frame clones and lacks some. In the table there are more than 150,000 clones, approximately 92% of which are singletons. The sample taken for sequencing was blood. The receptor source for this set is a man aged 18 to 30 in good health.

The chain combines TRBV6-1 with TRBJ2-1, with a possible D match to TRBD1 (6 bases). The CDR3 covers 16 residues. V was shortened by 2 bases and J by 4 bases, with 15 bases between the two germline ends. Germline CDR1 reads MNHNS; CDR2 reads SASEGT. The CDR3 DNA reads TGTGCCAGCAGTGAAATGGTCAGGGGAGTATACAATGAGCAGTTCTTC. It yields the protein CASSEMVRGVYNEQFF.

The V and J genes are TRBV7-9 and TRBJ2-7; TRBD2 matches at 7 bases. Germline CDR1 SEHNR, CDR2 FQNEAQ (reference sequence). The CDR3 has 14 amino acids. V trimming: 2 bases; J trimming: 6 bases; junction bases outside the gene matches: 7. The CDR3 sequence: CASSLRTGGSEQYF. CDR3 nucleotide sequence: TGTGCCAGCAGCTTACGTACGGGAGGATCCGAGCAGTACTTC.

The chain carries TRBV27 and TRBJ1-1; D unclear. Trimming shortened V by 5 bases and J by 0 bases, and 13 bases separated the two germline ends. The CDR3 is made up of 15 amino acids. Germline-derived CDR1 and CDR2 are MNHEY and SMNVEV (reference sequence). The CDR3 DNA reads TGTGCCAGCAGTCCCTCCCATGCCATGAACACTGAAGCTTTCTTT. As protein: CASSPSHAMNTEAFF.

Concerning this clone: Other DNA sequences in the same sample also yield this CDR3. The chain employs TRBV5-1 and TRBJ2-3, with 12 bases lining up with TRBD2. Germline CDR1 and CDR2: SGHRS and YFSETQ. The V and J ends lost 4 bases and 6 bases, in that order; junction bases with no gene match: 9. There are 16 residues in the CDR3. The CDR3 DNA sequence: TGCGCCAGCAGCCTAACCCTAGCGGGGGGGGGTGATACGCAGTATTTT. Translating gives CASSLTLAGGGDTQYF.

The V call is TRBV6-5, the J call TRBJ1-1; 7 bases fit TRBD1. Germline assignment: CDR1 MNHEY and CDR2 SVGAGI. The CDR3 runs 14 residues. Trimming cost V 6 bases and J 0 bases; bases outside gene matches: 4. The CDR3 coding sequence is TGTGCCAGCAGCCAACAGGGGCTGAACACTGAAGCTTTCTTT. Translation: CASSQQGLNTEAFF.

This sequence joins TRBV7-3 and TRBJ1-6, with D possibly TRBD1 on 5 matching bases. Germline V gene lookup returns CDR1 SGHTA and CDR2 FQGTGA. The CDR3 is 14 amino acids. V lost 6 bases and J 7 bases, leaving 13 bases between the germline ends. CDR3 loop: CASSLSGGNSPLHF. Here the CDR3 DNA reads TGTGCCAGCAGTTTATCGGGGGGGAATTCACCCCTCCACTTT.

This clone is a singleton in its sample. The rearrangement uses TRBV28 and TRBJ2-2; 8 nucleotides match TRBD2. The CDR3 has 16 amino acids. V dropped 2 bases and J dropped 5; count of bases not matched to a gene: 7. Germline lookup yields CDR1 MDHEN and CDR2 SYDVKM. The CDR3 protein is CASSLRTSGGTGELFF. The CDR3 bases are TGTGCCAGCAGTTTACGAACTAGCGGAGGAACCGGGGAGCTGTTTTTT.

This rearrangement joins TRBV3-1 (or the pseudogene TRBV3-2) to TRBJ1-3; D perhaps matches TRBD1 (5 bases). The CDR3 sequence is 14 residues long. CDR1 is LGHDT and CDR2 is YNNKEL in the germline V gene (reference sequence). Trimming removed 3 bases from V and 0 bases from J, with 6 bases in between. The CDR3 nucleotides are TGTGCCAGCAGCCAGACAGTCTCTGGAAACACCATATATTTT. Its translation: CASSQTVSGNTIYF.

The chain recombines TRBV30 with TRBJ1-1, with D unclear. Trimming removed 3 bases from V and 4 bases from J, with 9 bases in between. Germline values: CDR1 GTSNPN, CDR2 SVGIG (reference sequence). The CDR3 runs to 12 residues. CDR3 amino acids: CAWRWESTEAFF. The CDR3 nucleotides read TGTGCCTGGAGATGGGAGAGCACTGAAGCTTTCTTT.

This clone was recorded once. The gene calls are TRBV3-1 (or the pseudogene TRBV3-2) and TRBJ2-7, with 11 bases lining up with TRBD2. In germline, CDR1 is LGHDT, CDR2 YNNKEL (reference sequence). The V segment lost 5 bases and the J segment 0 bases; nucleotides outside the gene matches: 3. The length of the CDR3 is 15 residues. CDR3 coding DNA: TGTGCCAGCAGCGGACTAGCGGGCGGCTCCTACGAGCAGTACTTC. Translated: CASSGLAGGSYEQYF.

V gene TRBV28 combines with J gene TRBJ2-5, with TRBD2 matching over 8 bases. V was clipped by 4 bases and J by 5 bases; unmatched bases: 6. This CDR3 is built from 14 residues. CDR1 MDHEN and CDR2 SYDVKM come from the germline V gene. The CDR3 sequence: CASSSGGARETQYF. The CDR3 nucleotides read TGTGCCAGCAGTTCGGGGGGGGCTAGGGAGACCCAGTACTTC. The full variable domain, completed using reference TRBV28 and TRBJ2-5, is DVKVTQSSRYLVKRTGEKVFLECVQDMDHENMFWYRQDPGLGLRLIYFSYDVKMKEKGDIPEGYSVSREKKERFSLILESASTNQTSMYLCASSSGGARETQYFGPGTRLLVL.

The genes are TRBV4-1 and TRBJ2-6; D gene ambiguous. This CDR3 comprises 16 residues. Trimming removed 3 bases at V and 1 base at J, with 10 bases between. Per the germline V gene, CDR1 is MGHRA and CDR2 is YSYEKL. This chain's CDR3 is CASSQILGSGANVLTF. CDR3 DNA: TGCGCCAGCAGCCAGATCTTGGGTTCTGGGGCCAACGTCCTGACTTTC.

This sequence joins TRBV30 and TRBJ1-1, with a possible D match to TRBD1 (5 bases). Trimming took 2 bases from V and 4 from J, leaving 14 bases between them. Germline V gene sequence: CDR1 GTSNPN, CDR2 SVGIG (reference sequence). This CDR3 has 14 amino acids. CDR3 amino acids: CAWSHGGQGTEAFF. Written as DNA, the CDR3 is TGTGCCTGGAGTCATGGGGGTCAGGGCACTGAAGCTTTCTTT.

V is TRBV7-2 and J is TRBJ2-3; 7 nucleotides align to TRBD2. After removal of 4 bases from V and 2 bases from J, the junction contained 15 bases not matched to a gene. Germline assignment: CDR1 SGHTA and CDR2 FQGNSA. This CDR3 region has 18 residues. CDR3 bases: TGTGCCAGCAGCTCTAGTGCAGATTTGGGGGGGGTCACAGATACGCAGTATTTT. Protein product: CASSSSADLGGVTDTQYF.

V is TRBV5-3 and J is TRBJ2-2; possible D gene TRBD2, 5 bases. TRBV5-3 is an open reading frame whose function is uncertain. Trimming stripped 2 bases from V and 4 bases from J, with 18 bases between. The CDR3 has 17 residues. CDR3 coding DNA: TGTGCCAGAAGCTTAACTACGGCAAATCGGGGCACCGGGGAGCTGTTTTTT. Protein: CARSLTTANRGTGELFF.

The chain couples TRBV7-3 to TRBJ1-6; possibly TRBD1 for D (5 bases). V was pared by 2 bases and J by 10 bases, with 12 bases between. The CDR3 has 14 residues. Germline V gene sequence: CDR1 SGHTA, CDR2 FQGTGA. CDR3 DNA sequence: TGTGCCAGCAGCTTACAGGGAGAGGGATCACCCCTCCACTTT. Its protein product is CASSLQGEGSPLHF.

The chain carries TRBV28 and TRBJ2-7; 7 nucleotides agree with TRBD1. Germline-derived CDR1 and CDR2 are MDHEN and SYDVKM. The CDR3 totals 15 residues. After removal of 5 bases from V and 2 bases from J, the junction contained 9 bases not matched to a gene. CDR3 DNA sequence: TGTGCCAGCAGTAAATCCAGGGGGATAGCCTACGAGCAGTACTTC. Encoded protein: CASSKSRGIAYEQYF.

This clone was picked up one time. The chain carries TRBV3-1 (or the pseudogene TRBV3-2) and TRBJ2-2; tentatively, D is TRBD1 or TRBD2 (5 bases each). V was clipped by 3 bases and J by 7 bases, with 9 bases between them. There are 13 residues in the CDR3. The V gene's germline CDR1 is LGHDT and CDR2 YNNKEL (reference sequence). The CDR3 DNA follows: TGTGCCAGCAGCCACGGGGCGGGCGGGGAGCTGTTTTTT. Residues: CASSHGAGGELFF.

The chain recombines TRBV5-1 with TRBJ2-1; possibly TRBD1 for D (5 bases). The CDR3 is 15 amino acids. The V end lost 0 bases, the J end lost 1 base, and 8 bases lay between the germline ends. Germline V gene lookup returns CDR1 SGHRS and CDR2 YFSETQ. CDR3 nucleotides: TGCGCCAGCAGCTTGGAGGGGATTTCCTACAATGAGCAGTTCTTC. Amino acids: CASSLEGISYNEQFF.

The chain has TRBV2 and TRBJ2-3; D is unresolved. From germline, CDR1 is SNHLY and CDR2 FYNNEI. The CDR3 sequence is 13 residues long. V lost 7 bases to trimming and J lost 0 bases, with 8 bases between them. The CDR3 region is CASKPDSTDTQYF. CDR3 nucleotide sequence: TGTGCCAGCAAGCCGGATAGCACAGATACGCAGTATTTT.

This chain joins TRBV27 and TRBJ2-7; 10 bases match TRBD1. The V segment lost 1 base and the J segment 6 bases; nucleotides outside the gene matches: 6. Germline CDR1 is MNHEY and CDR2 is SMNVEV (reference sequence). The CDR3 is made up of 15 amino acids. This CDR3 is CASSLFRGTGAEQYF. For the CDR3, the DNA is TGTGCCAGCAGTTTATTCCGGGGGACAGGGGCCGAGCAGTACTTC.

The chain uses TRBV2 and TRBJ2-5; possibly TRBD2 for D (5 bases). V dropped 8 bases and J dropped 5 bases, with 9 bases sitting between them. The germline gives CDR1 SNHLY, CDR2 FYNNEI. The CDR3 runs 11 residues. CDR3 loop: CASSEAETQYF. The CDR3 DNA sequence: TGTGCCAGCTCGGAGGCGGAGACCCAGTACTTC.

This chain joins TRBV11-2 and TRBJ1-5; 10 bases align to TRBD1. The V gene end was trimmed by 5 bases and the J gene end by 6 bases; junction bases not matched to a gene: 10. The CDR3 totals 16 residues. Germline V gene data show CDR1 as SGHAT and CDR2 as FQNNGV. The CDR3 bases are TGTGCCAGCAGCCCCGGGACAGGGGAGATCGGTCAGCCCCAGCATTTT. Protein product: CASSPGTGEIGQPQHF. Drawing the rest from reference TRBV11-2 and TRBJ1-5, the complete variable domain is EAGVAQSPRYKIIEKRQSVAFWCNPISGHATLYWYQQILGQGPKLLIQFQNNGVVDDSQLPKDRFSAERLKGVDSTLKIQPAKLEDSAVYLCASSPGTGEIGQPQHFGDGTRLSIL.

Here the CDR3 DNA reads TGTGCCAGCAGCCGGGACACTTTGAACACTGAAGCTTTCTTT. It yields the protein CASSRDTLNTEAFF. This chain links TRBV5-4 with TRBJ1-1; D might be TRBD1 (6 bases). There are 14 residues in the CDR3. The germline V and J ends were trimmed by 4 bases and 0 bases, with 10 bases remaining between them. Looked up from germline, CDR1 is SGHNT and CDR2 is YYREEE (reference sequence).